This TCR beta chain originates from a study of T cells in tumors after PD-1 blockade. Study-level background: Patients had no prior checkpoint blockade, systemic immunosuppressants, or anti-cancer therapy within 4 weeks.

TCRdb's copy holds only in-frame clones and misses some; the assay was immunoSEQ multiplex PCR. The table shows 15,000 to 20,000 clones, with roughly 80% occurring only once. Genomic DNA template from tumor biopsies or peripheral blood, 616 ng to 6,004 ng input. This clone appeared a few times. The ends were cut back, 3 bases at V and 8 bases at J, with 8 bases in the middle. The CDR3 has 12 amino acids. The germline V gene has CDR1 MDHEN and CDR2 SYDVKM. The clonotype comes from a human donor with advanced basal cell or squamous cell carcinoma (not recorded which). The sequencing used PBMCs, collected after anti-PD-1 therapy. The rearrangement links TRBV28 to TRBJ2-1; no definite D call. The CDR3 reads CASSFNPYEQFF. Written as DNA, the CDR3 is TGTGCCAGCAGTTTTAATCCTTATGAGCAGTTCTTC.